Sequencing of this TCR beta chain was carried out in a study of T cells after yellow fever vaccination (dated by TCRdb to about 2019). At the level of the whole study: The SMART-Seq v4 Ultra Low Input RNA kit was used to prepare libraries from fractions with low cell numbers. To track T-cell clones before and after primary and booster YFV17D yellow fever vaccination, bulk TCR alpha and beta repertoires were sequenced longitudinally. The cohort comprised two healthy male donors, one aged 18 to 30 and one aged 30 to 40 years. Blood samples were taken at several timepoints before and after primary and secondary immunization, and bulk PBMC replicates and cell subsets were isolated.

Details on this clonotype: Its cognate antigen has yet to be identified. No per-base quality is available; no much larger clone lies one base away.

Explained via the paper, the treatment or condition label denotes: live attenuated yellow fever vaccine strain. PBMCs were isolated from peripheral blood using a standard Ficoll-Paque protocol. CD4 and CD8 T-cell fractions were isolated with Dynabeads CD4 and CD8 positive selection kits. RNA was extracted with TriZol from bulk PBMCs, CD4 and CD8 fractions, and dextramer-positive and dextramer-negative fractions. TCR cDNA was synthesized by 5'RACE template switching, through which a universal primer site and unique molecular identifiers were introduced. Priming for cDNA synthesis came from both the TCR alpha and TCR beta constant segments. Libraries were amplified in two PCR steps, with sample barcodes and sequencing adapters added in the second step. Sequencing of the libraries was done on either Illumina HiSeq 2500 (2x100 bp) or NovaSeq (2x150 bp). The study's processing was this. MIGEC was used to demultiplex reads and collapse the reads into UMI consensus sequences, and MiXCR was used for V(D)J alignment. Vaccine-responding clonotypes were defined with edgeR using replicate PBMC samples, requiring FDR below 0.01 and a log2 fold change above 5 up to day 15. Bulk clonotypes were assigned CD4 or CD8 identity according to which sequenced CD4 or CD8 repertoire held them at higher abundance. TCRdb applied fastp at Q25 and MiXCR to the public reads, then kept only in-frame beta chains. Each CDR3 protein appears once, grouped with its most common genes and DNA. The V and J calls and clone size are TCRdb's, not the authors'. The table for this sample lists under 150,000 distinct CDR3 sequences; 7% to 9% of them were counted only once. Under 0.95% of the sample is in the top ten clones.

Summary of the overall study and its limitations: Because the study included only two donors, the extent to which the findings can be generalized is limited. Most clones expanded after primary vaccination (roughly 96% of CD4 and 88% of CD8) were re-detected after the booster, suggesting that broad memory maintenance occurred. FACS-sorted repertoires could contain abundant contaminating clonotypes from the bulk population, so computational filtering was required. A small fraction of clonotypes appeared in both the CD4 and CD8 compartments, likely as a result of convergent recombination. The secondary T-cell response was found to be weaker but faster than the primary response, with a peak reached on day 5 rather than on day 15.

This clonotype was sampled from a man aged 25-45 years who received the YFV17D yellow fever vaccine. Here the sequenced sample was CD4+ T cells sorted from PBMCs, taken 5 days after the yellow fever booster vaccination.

Here the CDR3 is given as CSASGTSGSRPNEQFF. In nucleotides, the sequence is TGCAGTGCTAGCGGGACTAGCGGGAGTAGGCCCAATGAGCAGTTCTTC. The chain is made from TRBV20-1 and TRBJ2-1; TRBD2 fits 14 bases in the junction. Unmatched junction bases come to 7, with V trimmed by 3 bases and J by 6 bases. CDR1 and CDR2, looked up from the germline V gene (reference sequence), are DFQATT and SNEGSKA. The CDR3 spans 16 residues, from the cysteine through the phenylalanine. The only DNA kept is the CDR3, 48 bases in frame from the first base.